The rows below give T cell receptor beta chains drawn from one sample of a study of cytomegalovirus exposure and HLA in healthy donors. Libraries were prepared by immunoSEQ multiplex PCR; TCRdb keeps only in-frame clonotypes and omits some of them. The data show around 400,000 clones, with roughly 85% seen just once and approximately 0.8% held by the top ten. The specimen was PBMCs. Source of these receptors: a woman in her late teens or twenties in good health and CMV-seronegative. The CDR3 runs from the conserved cysteine through the conserved F or W. Fields, in order: D gene, J gene, clone size, V gene, CDR3 length, CDR3 DNA, CDR3 protein. The D gene is left open where the match is weak. Clone sizes are given selectively: once, few, many, or a class where the clone is expanded.

D: -
J: TRBJ1-1
size: -
V: TRBV27
length: 13
DNA: TGTGCCAGCGCCCCACTGCCAAGGGCGGGAGCTTTCTTT
CDR3: CASAPLPRAGAFF

D: TRBD1
J: TRBJ2-7
size: -
V: TRBV16
length: 14
DNA: TGTGCCAGCAGCCAATGGGACAGGGCGTGGGAGCAGTACTTC
CDR3: CASSQWDRAWEQYF

D: TRBD1
J: TRBJ2-1
size: once
V: TRBV5-6
length: 15
DNA: TGTGCCAGCAGCTTGGTAGGACAGGGTTACAATGAGCAGTTCTTC
CDR3: CASSLVGQGYNEQFF

D: -
J: TRBJ2-7
size: -
V: TRBV11-2
length: 14
DNA: TGTGCCAGCAGTCGGGGACGCGGGACCCGGGAGCAGTACTTC
CDR3: CASSRGRGTREQYF

D: -
J: TRBJ2-5
size: -
V: TRBV7-9
length: 16
DNA: TGTGCCAGCAGCTTCCCCACGGACAGTCAGCAAGAGACCCAGTACTTC
CDR3: CASSFPTDSQQETQYF

D: TRBD1
J: TRBJ1-2
size: -
V: TRBV5-1
length: 14
DNA: TGCGCCAGCAGCTCGGACAGGGGGAACTATGGCTACACCTTC
CDR3: CASSSDRGNYGYTF

D: TRBD1
J: TRBJ1-2
size: -
V: TRBV9
length: 15
DNA: TGTGCCAGCAGCGTGACCGGGACAGCATCGTATGGCTACACCTTC
CDR3: CASSVTGTASYGYTF

D: -
J: TRBJ1-3
size: -
V: TRBV19
length: 15
DNA: TGTGCCAGTAGTCTCGAGAGAAACTCTGGAAACACCATATATTTT
CDR3: CASSLERNSGNTIYF

D: -
J: TRBJ1-4
size: -
V: TRBV5-1
length: 11
DNA: TGCGCCAGCAGCTTGGCAGGGGTACTGTTTTTT
CDR3: CASSLAGVLFF

D: -
J: TRBJ1-1
size: -
V: TRBV13
length: 14
DNA: TGTGCCAGCAGCTTAGCACGAGGGGGCACTGAAGCTTTCTTT
CDR3: CASSLARGGTEAFF

D: -
J: TRBJ1-5
size: -
V: TRBV6-4
length: 13
DNA: TGTGCCAGCAGTGTTTATAGCAATCAGCCCCAGCATTTT
CDR3: CASSVYSNQPQHF

D: TRBD1
J: TRBJ2-7
size: -
V: TRBV27
length: 16
DNA: TGTGCCAGCAGATCTGGCACCGGGACAGGGTCCTACGAGCAGTACTTC
CDR3: CASRSGTGTGSYEQYF

D: -
J: TRBJ2-7
size: -
V: TRBV5-1
length: 14
DNA: TGCGCCAGCAGCTTGGTCGTTAGCCCCTACGAGCAGTACTTC
CDR3: CASSLVVSPYEQYF

D: -
J: TRBJ1-5
size: -
V: TRBV28
length: 12
DNA: TGTGCCAGCAGACTCGCCCAACAGCCCCAGCATTTT
CDR3: CASRLAQQPQHF

D: TRBD2
J: TRBJ2-3
size: -
V: TRBV7-9
length: 17
DNA: TGTGCCAGCAGCTACACCACGGGGGGGATACGGCCGGATACGCAGTATTTT
CDR3: CASSYTTGGIRPDTQYF

D: TRBD2
J: TRBJ2-1
size: -
V: TRBV28
length: 15
DNA: TGTGCCAGCAGTACGCGCCTAGCGGCCTACAATGAGCAGTTCTTC
CDR3: CASSTRLAAYNEQFF

D: TRBD2
J: TRBJ2-2
size: -
V: TRBV19
length: 15
DNA: TGTGCCAGTACCCTCCTAGCGGGAGCGGTCGGGGAGCTGTTTTTT
CDR3: CASTLLAGAVGELFF

D: -
J: TRBJ2-7
size: -
V: TRBV9
length: 16
DNA: TGTGCCAGCAGCCCCTCCTGGACAGTGAACTCCTACGAGCAGTACTTC
CDR3: CASSPSWTVNSYEQYF

D: -
J: TRBJ1-2
size: -
V: TRBV6-1
length: 15
DNA: TGTGCCAGCAGTGACTCGGGACTTCATAACTATGGCTACACCTTC
CDR3: CASSDSGLHNYGYTF

D: TRBD2
J: TRBJ2-7
size: -
V: TRBV19
length: 17
DNA: TGTGCCAGTAGTATAAGGGGGGGACTAGCGTCCTCCTACGAGCAGTACTTC
CDR3: CASSIRGGLASSYEQYF

D: -
J: TRBJ1-1
size: once
V: TRBV5-4
length: 13
DNA: TGTGCCAGCAGCTTGTCAGGGGAGAGGGAAGCTTTCTTT
CDR3: CASSLSGEREAFF

D: -
J: TRBJ2-1
size: once
V: TRBV7-9
length: 14
DNA: TGTGCCAGCAGCCCATTAGTTGGCTACAATGAGCAGTTCTTC
CDR3: CASSPLVGYNEQFF

D: -
J: TRBJ1-4
size: -
V: TRBV7-2
length: 13
DNA: TGTGCCAGCAGCTTAGAGAGGGATGAAAAACTGTTTTTT
CDR3: CASSLERDEKLFF

D: -
J: TRBJ1-2
size: -
V: TRBV9
length: 15
DNA: TGTGCCAGCAGCGTAGGGGGAGGTTCAGACTATGGCTACACCTTC
CDR3: CASSVGGGSDYGYTF

D: -
J: TRBJ2-3
size: few
V: TRBV11-2
length: 17
DNA: TGTGCCAGCAGCTTTCCCCAAAAATTTACTAGCACAGATACGCAGTATTTT
CDR3: CASSFPQKFTSTDTQYF

D: -
J: TRBJ2-5
size: -
V: TRBV5-6
length: 17
DNA: TGTGCCAGCAGCCTTCCACGGCACTACACTATTCAAGAGACCCAGTACTTC
CDR3: CASSLPRHYTIQETQYF

D: TRBD2
J: TRBJ2-7
size: -
V: TRBV28
length: 17
DNA: TGTGCCAGCAGTTTCTTTCCCGGGACTAGCGACCGATACGAGCAGTACTTC
CDR3: CASSFFPGTSDRYEQYF

D: TRBD2
J: TRBJ2-1
size: -
V: TRBV5-1
length: 17
DNA: TGCGCCAGCAGCTCCGGACTAGCGGGAGGGCCTTCCCATGAGCAGTTCTTC
CDR3: CASSSGLAGGPSHEQFF

D: TRBD2
J: TRBJ2-5
size: -
V: TRBV29-1
length: 16
DNA: TGCAGCGTTGTCCTCACCAGCGGGACCCCCGGCGAGACCCAGTACTTC
CDR3: CSVVLTSGTPGETQYF

D: TRBD1
J: TRBJ1-2
size: -
V: TRBV28
length: 17
DNA: TGTGCCAGCAGTTCTACAGAATCCCGGGACAGAAACTATGGCTACACCTTC
CDR3: CASSSTESRDRNYGYTF

D: TRBD1
J: TRBJ2-7
size: -
V: TRBV7-7
length: 15
DNA: TGTGCCAGCAGCTTTACGGGACAGGGGACCTACGAGCAGTACTTC
CDR3: CASSFTGQGTYEQYF

D: TRBD2
J: TRBJ2-2
size: -
V: TRBV29-1
length: 16
DNA: TGCAGCGCCCGCACCACTAGCGGGAGTAGTACCGGGGAGCTGTTTTTT
CDR3: CSARTTSGSSTGELFF

D: -
J: TRBJ1-6
size: -
V: TRBV5-1
length: 18
DNA: TGCGCCAGCAGCTTGGACGGCAGCGGGAGCTCCTATAATTCACCCCTCCACTTT
CDR3: CASSLDGSGSSYNSPLHF

D: TRBD1
J: TRBJ1-6
size: -
V: TRBV7-9
length: 15
DNA: TGTGCCAGCAGCCCCCCGGGACAGTATAATTCACCCCTCCACTTT
CDR3: CASSPPGQYNSPLHF

D: TRBD1
J: TRBJ2-2
size: -
V: TRBV5-1
length: 15
DNA: TGCGCCAGCAGCACGGGGACAGGGGGCACCGGGGAGCTGTTTTTT
CDR3: CASSTGTGGTGELFF

D: -
J: TRBJ1-2
size: -
V: TRBV2
length: 17
DNA: TGTGCCAGCAGTGAAGCGCGAGGAGCGGGCGGGATCTGGGGCTACACCTTC
CDR3: CASSEARGAGGIWGYTF

D: -
J: TRBJ1-3
size: -
V: TRBV4-1
length: 13
DNA: TGCGCCAGCAGCCCGAGCACTGGAAACACCATATATTTT
CDR3: CASSPSTGNTIYF

D: -
J: TRBJ1-3
size: -
V: TRBV5-1
length: 15
DNA: TGCGCCAGCAGCTTGGAAGGGGGTTCTGGAAACACCATATATTTT
CDR3: CASSLEGGSGNTIYF

D: -
J: TRBJ2-7
size: -
V: TRBV19
length: 15
DNA: TGTGCCAGTAGTATGGCACAGGGTGAATTCTACGAGCAGTACTTC
CDR3: CASSMAQGEFYEQYF

D: -
J: TRBJ1-6
size: -
V: TRBV14
length: 19
DNA: TGTGCCAGCAGCCAACATAAGAGCCGGGGACACAGGATGAATTCACCCCTCCACTTT
CDR3: CASSQHKSRGHRMNSPLHF

D: TRBD2
J: TRBJ2-3
size: -
V: TRBV10-3
length: 15
DNA: TGTGCCGTCCCCGGACTAGCGGGAGGCACAGATACGCAGTATTTT
CDR3: CAVPGLAGGTDTQYF

D: TRBD1
J: TRBJ2-7
size: -
V: TRBV28
length: 16
DNA: TGTGCCAGCAGTTTATGGGGGACGGGACAGAGCTACGAGCAGTACTTC
CDR3: CASSLWGTGQSYEQYF

D: -
J: TRBJ2-5
size: -
V: TRBV30
length: 13
DNA: TGTGCCTGGAATCCAGGGCTTCAAGAGACCCAGTACTTC
CDR3: CAWNPGLQETQYF

D: -
J: TRBJ1-5
size: -
V: TRBV19
length: 16
DNA: TGTGCCAGTAGTTCTCTTGTGGGGGCGCGTGGACAGCCCCAGCATTTT
CDR3: CASSSLVGARGQPQHF

D: -
J: TRBJ2-1
size: -
V: TRBV27
length: 14
DNA: TGTGCCAGCAGGGGGCGGCTATCCTACAATGAGCAGTTCTTC
CDR3: CASRGRLSYNEQFF

D: TRBD1
J: TRBJ1-2
size: -
V: TRBV5-1
length: 14
DNA: TGCGCCAGCAGCTTGGCAGGGGGCGGCTATGGCTACACCTTC
CDR3: CASSLAGGGYGYTF

D: TRBD1
J: TRBJ1-1
size: -
V: TRBV6-4
length: 14
DNA: TGTGCCAGCAGCGCCCTCCCGGACAGGTCAAAAGCTTTCTTT
CDR3: CASSALPDRSKAFF

D: TRBD2
J: TRBJ2-1
size: -
V: TRBV27
length: 13
DNA: TGTGCCAGCGGGGCGGGAGTTAGCAATGAGCAGTTCTTC
CDR3: CASGAGVSNEQFF

D: -
J: TRBJ2-7
size: -
V: TRBV28
length: 11
DNA: TGTGCCAGCAGTATCACATTTGAGCAGTACTTC
CDR3: CASSITFEQYF

D: -
J: TRBJ1-2
size: -
V: TRBV2
length: 14
DNA: TGTGCCAGCAGTGAACAGGGGCAGGGGCTGGGCTACACCTTC
CDR3: CASSEQGQGLGYTF

D: -
J: TRBJ1-2
size: few
V: TRBV7-2
length: 13
DNA: TGTGCCAGCAGGCCTACCGCTCACTATGGCTACACCTTC
CDR3: CASRPTAHYGYTF

D: -
J: TRBJ1-2
size: -
V: TRBV20-1
length: 11
DNA: TGCAGTGCAACTAGTGTGCATGGCTACACCTTC
CDR3: CSATSVHGYTF

D: TRBD1
J: TRBJ1-6
size: -
V: TRBV7-9
length: 15
DNA: TGTGCCAGCAGCCCCGCGGACAGGGGAAATTCACCCCTCCACTTT
CDR3: CASSPADRGNSPLHF

D: TRBD1
J: TRBJ1-2
size: -
V: TRBV28
length: 15
DNA: TGTGCCAGCAGTCTCAGACAGGGTTGGTCCTATGGCTACACCTTC
CDR3: CASSLRQGWSYGYTF

D: TRBD1
J: TRBJ2-7
size: -
V: TRBV28
length: 17
DNA: TGTGCCAGCAGTTTACCCTTCGGCGGACAGGGGAGCTACGAGCAGTACTTC
CDR3: CASSLPFGGQGSYEQYF

D: -
J: TRBJ2-2
size: -
V: TRBV28
length: 16
DNA: TGTGCCAGCAGTTTAATAGGGGGTCGGAACACCGGGGAGCTGTTTTTT
CDR3: CASSLIGGRNTGELFF

D: TRBD1
J: TRBJ1-1
size: few
V: TRBV5-6
length: 14
DNA: TGTGCCAGCAGCCAGCGGGACAGGGAGACTGAAGCTTTCTTT
CDR3: CASSQRDRETEAFF

D: -
J: TRBJ1-2
size: once
V: TRBV7-9
length: 13
DNA: TGTGCCAGCAGCATACAGGGCGCCGATGGCTACACCTTC
CDR3: CASSIQGADGYTF

D: -
J: TRBJ2-1
size: -
V: TRBV9
length: 16
DNA: TGTGCCAGCAGCGTAGGTAGCCCCCTCTCCTACAATGAGCAGTTCTTC
CDR3: CASSVGSPLSYNEQFF

D: TRBD2
J: TRBJ2-5
size: -
V: TRBV10-1
length: 15
DNA: TGCGCCAGCAGCCCTAGCGGGGGCTACCAAGAGACCCAGTACTTC
CDR3: CASSPSGGYQETQYF